The T cell receptor beta chain described here comes from a study of blood T cell repertoires in COVID-19. Sequencing was performed with immunoSEQ multiplex PCR; in TCRdb, only in-frame clones are kept and a portion is missing. Of 100,000 to 140,000 clones detected, approximately 88% appear once; the ten largest clones hold 6.8%. V dropped 3 bases and J dropped 6; count of bases not matched to a gene: 9. The CDR3 length is 16 residues. Germline values: CDR1 SGHAT, CDR2 FQNNGV. The TCR was taken from a man aged 45-65 years with active or convalescent COVID-19. Sequenced input: peripheral blood. The chain uses TRBV11-2 and TRBJ2-1; TRBD2 aligns across 9 bases. The CDR3 coding sequence is TGTGCCAGCAGCTTCCCGGGACTAGCAACGTCCAATGAGCAGTTCTTC. This translates into CASSFPGLATSNEQFF. Complete variable domain (other parts from reference TRBV11-2 and TRBJ2-1): EAGVAQSPRYKIIEKRQSVAFWCNPISGHATLYWYQQILGQGPKLLIQFQNNGVVDDSQLPKDRFSAERLKGVDSTLKIQPAKLEDSAVYLCASSFPGLATSNEQFFGPGTRLTVL.